Below are 32 T cell receptor beta chains sequenced from a single sample in a study of T cell responses to AZD1222 COVID-19 vaccine. Sequencing used immunoSEQ multiplex PCR; TCRdb keeps in-frame clones, though not all of them. The sample lists roughly 150,000 clones, 90% occurring once. Sequencing used peripheral blood, obtained 28 days after the second AZD1222 dose. These receptors all stem from an adult who received the AZD1222 COVID-19 vaccine.

The table lists this clone with a few counts. The chain couples TRBV9 to TRBJ2-6; tentative D call: TRBD1 (6 bases). The V end was cut by 4 bases, the J end by 1 base, with 21 bases between. The CDR3 sequence is 19 residues long. In germline, CDR1 is SGDLS, CDR2 YYNGEE. In DNA, the CDR3 is TGTGCCAGCAGCAAAACGAGCCGGGACACTCAATCTGGGGCCAACGTCCTGACTTTC. As protein: CASSKTSRDTQSGANVLTF.

This clone was recorded only once. The chain has TRBV7-8 and TRBJ2-2; D is ambiguous. The ends were cut back, 1 base at V and 7 bases at J, with 4 bases in the middle. Germline lookup yields CDR1 SGHVS and CDR2 FQNEAQ. The CDR3 has 12 amino acids. CDR3 region: CASSLVVGELFF. CDR3 coding DNA: TGTGCCAGCAGCTTAGTTGTCGGGGAGCTGTTTTTT.

This sequence joins TRBV11-2 and TRBJ2-7; 8 nucleotides match TRBD2. The V and J ends lost 1 base and 6 bases, in that order; junction bases with no gene match: 14. This CDR3 has 17 amino acids. CDR1 and CDR2 (germline): SGHAT, FQNNGV. DNA for the CDR3: TGTGCCAGCAGCTTAGCCCCCTTGGGAGGACTAGCTGTCGAGCAGTACTTC. The encoded protein is CASSLAPLGGLAVEQYF.

This clone has just a few counts. The rearrangement joins TRBV5-1 to TRBJ1-1; D gene unclear. Germline V lookup: CDR1 SGHRS, CDR2 YFSETQ. Trimming cost V 0 bases and J 4 bases, with 10 bases left between them. The CDR3 is 14 amino acids. The CDR3 DNA sequence: TGCGCCAGCAGCTTGGAAGGGCTTGGCACTGAAGCTTTCTTT. It translates to CASSLEGLGTEAFF.

The V gene is TRBV4-1, the J gene TRBJ1-5, with a weak D call TRBD1 (6 bases). Germline assignment: CDR1 MGHRA and CDR2 YSYEKL. The CDR3 length is 15 residues. Trimming removed 5 bases at V and 2 bases at J, with 13 bases between. CDR3 bases: TGCGCCAGCAGCGGAACAGGGATGGGCAATCAGCCCCAGCATTTT. Its protein product is CASSGTGMGNQPQHF.

This clone turned up a few times. The gene calls are TRBV7-9 and TRBJ2-1; D gene ambiguous. The V gene lost 0 bases and the J gene lost 7 bases, with 22 bases spanning the gap. This CDR3 spans 18 amino acids. The germline V gene encodes CDR1 SEHNR and CDR2 FQNEAQ (reference sequence). CDR3 region: CASSLALPSRGLWNEQFF. The CDR3 coding sequence is TGTGCCAGCAGCTTAGCGCTGCCGTCGCGTGGTTTATGGAATGAGCAGTTCTTC.

The chain employs TRBV11-1 and TRBJ2-1; 10 bases map to TRBD2. V dropped 3 bases and J dropped 16; count of bases not matched to a gene: 6. Germline CDR1 SGHAT, CDR2 FQDESV (reference sequence). CDR3 length equals 12 residues. CDR3 sequence (DNA): TGTGCCAGCAGCTTTCCCGGGACTAGCGTATTCTTC. It specifies CASSFPGTSVFF.

V is TRBV15 and J is TRBJ1-4; D perhaps matches TRBD1 (6 bases). The CDR3 runs 15 residues. V was trimmed by 2 bases and J by 7 bases, leaving 14 bases between them. Germline V gene data show CDR1 as LNHNV and CDR2 as YYDKDF (reference sequence). CDR3 DNA sequence: TGTGCCACCAGCAGACTGACGGGGGCGACTGAAAAACTGTTTTTT. Protein: CATSRLTGATEKLFF.

V usage is TRBV2 and J usage is TRBJ1-5; no reliable D call. Germline CDR1 is SNHLY and CDR2 is FYNNEI. This CDR3 is 14 amino acids long. V was trimmed by 5 bases and J by 0 bases, leaving 8 bases between them. For the CDR3, the DNA is TGTGCCAGCAGTTCCGAGACTAGCAATCAGCCCCAGCATTTT. Protein sequence: CASSSETSNQPQHF.

This clone was detected a few times. V gene TRBV7-3 combines with J gene TRBJ2-1; tentative D call: TRBD2 (5 bases). The CDR3 sequence is 15 residues long. Trimming removed 5 bases at V and 0 bases at J, with 11 bases between. Germline V gene data show CDR1 as SGHTA and CDR2 as FQGTGA. CDR3 sequence reads: CASSPSTYSYNEQFF. The CDR3, as DNA: TGTGCCAGCAGCCCTAGCACCTACTCCTACAATGAGCAGTTCTTC.

The rearrangement uses TRBV6-1 and TRBJ2-2; 7 bases are shared with TRBD1. The CDR3 is 18 amino acids. J gave up 0 bases and V 1 base, and 8 bases lay outside the gene matches. Germline V gene sequence: CDR1 MNHNS, CDR2 SASEGT. The CDR3 loop is CASSEVSAGGANTGELFF. The CDR3 bases are TGTGCCAGCAGTGAAGTTTCGGCAGGGGGTGCGAACACCGGGGAGCTGTTTTTT.

The chain uses TRBV19 and TRBJ1-2; 7 bases are a match to TRBD1. Germline CDR1 reads LNHDA; CDR2 reads SQIVND (reference sequence). The CDR3 sequence is 11 residues long. V lost 9 bases, J lost 6 bases, and 4 bases stayed unmatched. CDR3 sequence (DNA): TGTGCCAGCAGGGGGAAGGATGGCTACACCTTC. Translation gives CASRGKDGYTF.

V and J are TRBV28 and TRBJ2-1; D possibly corresponds to TRBD1 (6 bases). This CDR3 contains 13 residues. V gave up 5 bases and J gave up 7 bases, with 12 bases separating them. Germline V gives CDR1 MDHEN, CDR2 SYDVKM. The CDR3 spells CASSTLTGNEQFF. The CDR3 DNA reads as TGTGCCAGCAGTACCCTGACAGGAAATGAGCAGTTCTTC.

The chain is built from TRBV20-1 and TRBJ1-4; D is uncertain. The length of the CDR3 is 11 residues. Trimming stripped 5 bases from V and 12 bases from J, with 13 bases between. Germline CDR1 and CDR2: DFQATT and SNEGSKA (reference sequence). Written as DNA, the CDR3 is TGCAGTGCTCTGTCCGGAGTACAACTGTTTTTT. Translated: CSALSGVQLFF.

The rearrangement uses TRBV30 and TRBJ1-1; D is perhaps TRBD1 (5 bases). This CDR3 is built from 14 residues. CDR1 is GTSNPN, CDR2 SVGIG, per germline (reference sequence). The germline V and J ends were trimmed by 4 bases and 0 bases, with 12 bases remaining between them. As DNA, the CDR3 is TGTGCCTGGAAGACAAGGGGTCTGAACACTGAAGCTTTCTTT. It specifies CAWKTRGLNTEAFF.

This clone was recorded once. J is TRBJ2-1 and V is TRBV15, with D perhaps TRBD1 (6 bases). Trimming removed 3 bases at V and 1 base at J, with 10 bases between. Germline CDR1 and CDR2: LNHNV and YYDKDF (reference sequence). CDR3 length: 15 amino acids. The CDR3 reads CATSSHRDSYNEQFF. The CDR3, as DNA: TGTGCCACCAGCAGCCACAGGGATTCCTACAATGAGCAGTTCTTC.

This clone was found once. The chain uses TRBV5-6 and TRBJ2-3; TRBD2 agrees at 9 bases. The CDR3 is made up of 16 amino acids. Per the germline V gene, CDR1 is SGHDT and CDR2 is YYEEEE. Trimming took 4 bases from V and 5 from J; bases not matched to a gene: 11. DNA for the CDR3: TGTGCCAGCAGCGATGAGGGGCGGGGGGGCCAAGATACGCAGTATTTT. Translated, it gives CASSDEGRGGQDTQYF.

CDR3 coding DNA: TGTGCCAGCAGCCCCGGGACACGTAGCTCCTACGAGCAGTACTTC. Translation: CASSPGTRSSYEQYF. The chain links TRBV5-8 to TRBJ2-7; TRBD1 is a possible D gene (6 bases). V lost 4 bases, J lost 0 bases, and 14 bases lay in between. The CDR3 consists of 15 residues. Germline loops: CDR1 SGHTS, CDR2 YDEGEE. Supplemented by reference TRBV5-8 and TRBJ2-7, the full variable domain reads EAGVTQSPTHLIKTRGQQATLRCSPISGHTSVYWYQQALGLGLQFLLWYDEGEERNRGNFPPRFSGRQFPNYSSELNVNALELEDSALYLCASSPGTRSSYEQYFGPGTRLTVT.

This clone appeared a few times. The chain carries TRBV7-3 and TRBJ2-3, with 9 bases aligning to TRBD1. V was clipped by 4 bases and J by 6 bases; unmatched bases: 8. This CDR3 region has 15 residues. Germline CDR1 reads SGHTA; CDR2 reads FQGTGA. CDR3 DNA sequence: TGTGCCAGCAGCTCCTCGGGACAGGGCCCCGATACGCAGTATTTT. This encodes CASSSSGQGPDTQYF.

The chain joins TRBV30 to TRBJ1-5, with D unresolved. V was pared by 0 bases and J by 6 bases, with 12 bases between. The CDR3 has 14 residues. Germline assignment: CDR1 GTSNPN and CDR2 SVGIG (reference sequence). CDR3 residues: CAWSVLGRTQPQHF. CDR3 DNA: TGTGCCTGGAGTGTACTGGGCAGGACTCAGCCCCAGCATTTT.

The chain combines TRBV13 with TRBJ1-1; D is possibly TRBD1 (5 bases). Trimming stripped 3 bases from V and 3 bases from J, with 14 bases between. The CDR3 contains 15 residues. The germline CDR1 and CDR2 sequences are PRHDT and FYEKMQ (reference sequence). CDR3 in DNA: TGTGCCAGCAGCTTTGGATGGGGCGAGGACACTGAAGCTTTCTTT. It encodes CASSFGWGEDTEAFF.

This chain uses TRBV19 with TRBJ2-2, with 11 bases lining up with TRBD1. This CDR3 is 15 amino acids long. Unmatched junction bases numbered 3, after V lost 4 bases and J lost 5 bases. Germline lookup yields CDR1 LNHDA and CDR2 SQIVND (reference sequence). CDR3 bases: TGTGCCAGTAGTAGCGGGACAGGGGGTACCGGGGAGCTGTTTTTT. Amino acids: CASSSGTGGTGELFF.

The chain employs TRBV11-2 and TRBJ2-7; D is undetermined. The CDR3 consists of 14 residues. Germline V CDR1 and CDR2: SGHAT, FQNNGV. V lost 1 base and J lost 3, with 10 bases in between. The CDR3 loop is CASSLASGNYEQYF. CDR3 nucleotides: TGTGCCAGCAGCTTAGCCAGTGGAAACTACGAGCAGTACTTC.

The chain combines TRBV4-1 with TRBJ2-3; 13 bases line up with TRBD2. J gave up 0 bases and V 4 bases, and 7 bases lay outside the gene matches. The germline gives CDR1 MGHRA, CDR2 YSYEKL. The CDR3 extends over 18 amino acids. The CDR3 is CASSLRLAGGLSTDTQYF. The CDR3 region has the DNA TGCGCCAGCAGCCTACGACTAGCGGGAGGTTTAAGCACAGATACGCAGTATTTT.

In this sample, this clone turned up a few times. V usage is TRBV2 and J usage is TRBJ1-5, with D unresolved. The V end lost 4 bases, the J end lost 4 bases, and 8 bases lay between the germline ends. Looked up from germline, CDR1 is SNHLY and CDR2 is FYNNEI. The CDR3 covers 13 residues. CDR3 sequence: CASSVTANQPQHF. The CDR3 DNA sequence: TGTGCCAGCAGTGTAACAGCTAATCAGCCCCAGCATTTT.

The chain joins TRBV5-1 to TRBJ2-1; 7 bases align to TRBD1. Germline values: CDR1 SGHRS, CDR2 YFSETQ. J lost 5 bases, V lost 4 bases, and 9 bases had no gene match. The CDR3 has 15 amino acids. CDR3 DNA: TGCGCCAGCAGCCGCCCGGGGACAGCCCACAATGAGCAGTTCTTC. It encodes CASSRPGTAHNEQFF. Together with reference TRBV5-1 and TRBJ2-1, the CDR3 gives the full variable domain: KAGVTQTPRYLIKTRGQQVTLSCSPISGHRSVSWYQQTPGQGLQFLFEYFSETQRNKGNFPGRFSGRQFSNSRSEMNVSTLELGDSALYLCASSRPGTAHNEQFFGPGTRLTVL.

The genes are TRBV9 and TRBJ1-5, with 9 bases matching TRBD1. The CDR3 is made up of 16 amino acids. J lost 2 bases, V lost 0 bases, and 3 bases had no gene match. Germline CDR1 and CDR2: SGDLS and YYNGEE. Written as DNA, the CDR3 is TGTGCCAGCAGCGTAGGGGGGGACAGGGGCAATCAGCCCCAGCATTTT. This codes for CASSVGGDRGNQPQHF.

The genes are TRBV6-5 and TRBJ2-5; the match to TRBD2 covers 8 bases. The CDR3 runs 15 residues. V shed 6 bases, J shed 1 base, and the junction held 7 bases outside the gene matches. Germline lookup yields CDR1 MNHEY and CDR2 SVGAGI. The CDR3 sequence is CASRPTSAGQETQYF. For the CDR3, the DNA is TGTGCCAGCAGACCGACTAGCGCGGGCCAAGAGACCCAGTACTTC.

This clone has just one count. The chain couples TRBV11-2 to TRBJ2-7; the D call may be TRBD1 or TRBD2 (5 bases each). V was cut by 3 bases and J by 2 bases, with 17 bases left in between. The CDR3 is made up of 16 amino acids. Germline assignment: CDR1 SGHAT and CDR2 FQNNGV. CDR3 region: CASSLNRRRWPYEQYV. The CDR3 nucleotides are TGTGCCAGCAGCTTGAACAGGAGGAGGTGGCCCTACGAGCAGTACGTC.

The CDR3 protein is CASRSPVAGNTIYF. CDR3 coding DNA: TGTGCCAGCAGGAGTCCTGTGGCTGGAAACACCATATATTTT. The chain couples TRBV2 to TRBJ1-3; D call uncertain. The CDR3 length is 14 residues. CDR1 is SNHLY and CDR2 is FYNNEI in the germline V gene. V was cut by 6 bases and J by 2 bases, with 11 bases left in between. The full variable domain, in which reference TRBV2 and TRBJ1-3 provide the parts outside the CDR3, is EPEVTQTPSHQVTQMGQEVILRCVPISNHLYFYWYRQILGQKVEFLVSFYNNEISEKSEIFDDQFSVERPDGSNFTLKIRSTKLEDSAMYFCASRSPVAGNTIYFGEGSWLTVV.

J is TRBJ1-5 and V is TRBV21-1; whether TRBD1, the table's D call, matches the DNA was not checked. TRBV21-1 is reported as a pseudogene. The CDR3 covers 19 residues. The CDR3 DNA sequence: TGTGCCAGCAGCAAAAGGGGGTACAGGGCGACCTATGGCAATCAGCCCCAGCATTTT. Translation: CASSKRGYRATYGNQPQHF.

The chain links TRBV7-9 to TRBJ1-6; D is undetermined. Trimming removed 1 base from V and 7 bases from J, with 8 bases in between. Germline assignment: CDR1 SEHNR and CDR2 FQNEAQ (reference sequence). The CDR3 runs 14 residues. In DNA, the CDR3 is TGTGCCAGCAGCTTAGAAGCTGGGAATTCACCCCTCCACTTT. Translation gives CASSLEAGNSPLHF.